What follows describes a single T cell receptor beta chain. Its target is unknown. The PCR was carried out with 60 Vbeta primers and 13 Jbeta primers. Here immunoSEQ multiplex PCR was the method, and the copy in TCRdb shows in-frame clones only, minus some. The sample consists of about 210,000 clones, around 80% of them appearing once. These data belong to a study of cytomegalovirus exposure and HLA in healthy donors. Background on the study: An analysis done earlier identified 100 million to 140 million unique TCR beta sequences from around 180 million T cells.

Overall study findings and caveats: Analysis was carried out at a later point, and it linked a missense DCLRE1C variant to TCR beta V- and J-gene trimming. TRBV6-2, TRBV6-3 and some other V segments were excluded as indistinguishable. TCR beta V segments were, for the most part, productive about 90% or about 30% of the time in an earlier analysis.

The V end was cut by 0 bases, the J end by 5 bases, with 24 bases between. Germline CDR1 SGDLS, CDR2 YYNGEE. CDR3 size: 19 residues. This receptor was taken from a man aged 25-45 years in good health and CMV-seronegative. The V and J genes are TRBV9 and TRBJ2-1; weak D call: TRBD2 (7 bases). The source material was PBMCs. CDR3 protein: CASSVGLRGGPPGDNEQFF. DNA of the CDR3: TGTGCCAGCAGCGTAGGATTAAGGGGGGGGCCCCCCGGGGACAATGAGCAGTTCTTC.